What follows describes a single T cell receptor beta chain. This entry belongs to a study of blood T cell repertoires in COVID-19. Study information: Sources were T cells, B-cell-depleted T cells, or PBMCs; the material itself was cDNA or gDNA.

Original processing notes: Counts of nucleated cells, estimated from reference gene primer amplification, were obtained. The data were produced by immunoSEQ multiplex PCR, yet TCRdb's version contains in-frame clones alone and is incomplete. The V and J calls and the clone size are those of that table, but D and trimming were determined from the DNA. The sample lists fewer than 130,000 clones, 70% to 90% occurring once. The CDR3 spans 12 residues. Trimming removed 6 bases from V and 0 bases from J, with 6 bases in between. Germline CDR1 and CDR2: MDHEN and SYDVKM. The chain uses TRBV28 and TRBJ2-7; D uncertain. This TCR derives from a human donor in a cohort sampled during active COVID-19. Sequencing was performed on peripheral blood. In nucleotides, the CDR3 is TGTGCCAGCAGGAGTAGCTCCTACGAGCAGTACTTC. It codes for CASRSSSYEQYF.